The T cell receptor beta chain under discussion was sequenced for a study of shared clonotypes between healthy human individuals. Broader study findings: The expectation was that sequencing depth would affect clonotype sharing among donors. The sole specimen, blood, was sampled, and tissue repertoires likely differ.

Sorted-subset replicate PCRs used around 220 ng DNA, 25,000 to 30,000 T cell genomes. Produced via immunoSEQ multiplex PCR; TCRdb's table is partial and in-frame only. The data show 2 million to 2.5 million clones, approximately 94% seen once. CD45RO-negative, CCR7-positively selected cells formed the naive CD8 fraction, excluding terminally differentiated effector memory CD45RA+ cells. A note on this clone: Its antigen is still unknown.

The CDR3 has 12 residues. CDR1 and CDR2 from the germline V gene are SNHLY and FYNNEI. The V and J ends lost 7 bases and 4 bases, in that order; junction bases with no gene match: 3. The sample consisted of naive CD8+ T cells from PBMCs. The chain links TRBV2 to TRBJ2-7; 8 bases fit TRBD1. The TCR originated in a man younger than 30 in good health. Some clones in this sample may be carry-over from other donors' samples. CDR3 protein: CASMDRAYEQYF. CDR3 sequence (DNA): TGTGCCAGCATGGACAGGGCTTACGAGCAGTACTTC.